The following is a T cell receptor beta chain sequence with its context. Using immunoSEQ multiplex PCR, the repertoire was profiled, and TCRdb retains in-frame clones only, with some absent. The table shows roughly 53,000 clones, with 85% occurring only once. These data are taken from a study of OX40 agonist ivuxolimab in advanced cancers. The CDR3 spans 15 residues. The ends were cut back, 6 bases at V and 8 bases at J, with 17 bases in the middle. Germline V lookup: CDR1 KGHSY, CDR2 FQNENV. Cycle 7 day 1, cycle 4 day 1, and baseline were the timepoints at which blood was sampled. This clonotype was sampled from an adult with an advanced solid tumor such as melanoma, head and neck, liver or kidney cancer. This chain joins TRBV16 and TRBJ1-6; a possible D gene is TRBD1 (6 bases). The sequencing used CD4+ or CD8+ T cells sorted from blood, collected in a trial of the OX40 agonist ivuxolimab. CDR3 sequence (DNA): TGTGCCAGCAGTCACAGGGCCGGGGGCGATTCACCCCTCCACTTT. Encoded protein: CASSHRAGGDSPLHF.